Below are 28 T cell receptor beta chains sequenced from a single sample in a study of post-analysis software for immune sequencing data. cDNA libraries for TCR beta contained unique molecular identifiers. In TCRdb, the PCR reads were re-called with MiXCR into one record per CDR3 protein. The profile shows about 770,000 distinct CDR3 sequences, about 43% of them singletons. The study's findings and limits: Several TRBV segments were more frequent in patients than controls; TRBV5-6, TRBV5-1 and TRBV20-1 belonged to this group.

Their antigens remain unidentified. Sequences were obtained from blood. These receptors were collected from a girl aged 5 to 17 with multiple sclerosis.

This chain joins TRBV6-5 and TRBJ2-7, with D possibly matching TRBD1 (6 bases). The CDR3 has 14 residues. Trimming stripped 5 bases from V and 4 bases from J, with 15 bases between. In germline, CDR1 is MNHEY, CDR2 SVGAGI. The CDR3 DNA is TGTGCCAGCAGTAGACAGGATGGCGGTTACGAGCAGTACTTC. Translating it yields CASSRQDGGYEQYF.

This clonotype was seen a single time. V gene TRBV7-2 combines with J gene TRBJ2-1; 9 nucleotides line up with TRBD2. Unmatched junction bases numbered 8, after V lost 1 base and J lost 7 bases. CDR3 length equals 16 residues. Germline V gives CDR1 SGHTA, CDR2 FQGNSA. CDR3 in DNA: TGTGCCAGCAGCTTAGGGGGCGGGAGGGCCAAGAATGAGCAGTTCTTC. Translation gives CASSLGGGRAKNEQFF.

This clonotype occurred a few times. The V and J genes are TRBV18 and TRBJ1-6; possibly TRBD1 for D (5 bases). This CDR3 has 15 residues. V gave up 4 bases and J gave up 4 bases, with 11 bases separating them. CDR1 and CDR2 (germline): KGHSH, LQKENI. The CDR3 spells CASSRTGDYNSPLHF. CDR3 DNA: TGTGCCAGCTCACGAACGGGGGATTATAATTCACCCCTCCACTTT.

The rearrangement joins TRBV20-1 to TRBJ2-7; 13 bases match TRBD2. The germline V gene has CDR1 DFQATT and CDR2 SNEGSKA (reference sequence). The CDR3 extends over 15 amino acids. The junction had 11 bases not matched to a gene; V was cut back by 5 bases and J by 7 bases. In nucleotides, the CDR3 is TGCAGTGCTGGGACTAGCGGGACCCTTTTAGGGGAGCAGTACTTC. Translated: CSAGTSGTLLGEQYF.

A few counts support this clonotype. The chain joins TRBV9 to TRBJ1-1; weak D call: TRBD1 (5 bases). The CDR3 has 14 amino acids. V dropped 2 bases and J dropped 1 base, with 9 bases sitting between them. Germline CDR1 reads SGDLS; CDR2 reads YYNGEE. The CDR3 protein is CASSVTGSNTEAFF. As DNA, the CDR3 is TGTGCCAGCAGCGTCACAGGTTCGAACACTGAAGCTTTCTTT.

This chain connects TRBV5-1 to TRBJ1-2, with 11 bases that match TRBD1. The CDR3 covers 17 residues. The V gene end was trimmed by 4 bases and the J gene end by 3 bases; junction bases not matched to a gene: 11. In germline, CDR1 is SGHRS, CDR2 YFSETQ. In nucleotides, the CDR3 is TGCGCCAGCAGCCCGCGGACAGGGGGCGACCAGGACTATGGCTACACCTTC. Translation gives CASSPRTGGDQDYGYTF.

This clonotype was detected a few times. The genes are TRBV12-3 or TRBV12-4 and TRBJ2-5, with a tentative D call TRBD2 (5 bases). CDR3 length: 12 amino acids. V gave up 9 bases and J gave up 0 bases, with 8 bases separating them. The CDR3 region has the DNA TGTGCCAGTTCCGGGAACCAAGAGACCCAGTACTTC. This codes for CASSGNQETQYF.

CDR3 region: CASSLIGGAGYEQYF. Written as DNA, the CDR3 is TGTGCCAGCAGTTTAATCGGGGGCGCGGGTTACGAGCAGTACTTC. The chain recombines TRBV27 with TRBJ2-7, with D possibly being TRBD1 or TRBD2 (6 bases each). The CDR3 runs 15 residues. CDR1 and CDR2 from the germline V gene are MNHEY and SMNVEV (reference sequence). V lost 2 bases and J lost 4, with 15 bases in between.

The genes are TRBV4-2 and TRBJ1-5, with a weak D call TRBD1 (5 bases). V lost 3 bases to trimming and J lost 3 bases, with 12 bases between them. The CDR3 loop spans 15 amino acids. The germline CDR1 and CDR2 sequences are LGHNA and YNFKEQ. CDR3 loop: CASSQVTTDNQPQHF. CDR3 nucleotides: TGTGCCAGCAGCCAGGTGACGACAGACAATCAGCCCCAGCATTTT.

The chain couples TRBV12-3 or TRBV12-4 to TRBJ2-7; D gene ambiguous. This CDR3 comprises 12 residues. V shed 8 bases and J shed 6 bases, with 14 bases lying between them. The CDR3 protein is CASGLGSAEQYF. CDR3 DNA sequence: TGTGCCAGCGGCCTAGGGTCAGCCGAGCAGTACTTC.

This clonotype was detected a few times. The chain couples TRBV6-1 to TRBJ2-1; 8 positions agree with TRBD2. Germline-derived CDR1 and CDR2 are MNHNS and SASEGT. The CDR3 is made up of 15 amino acids. Germline trimming cut 1 base from V and 7 bases from J; bases unmatched to any gene: 6. This CDR3 is CASSEGLALTNEQFF. The CDR3, as DNA: TGTGCCAGCAGTGAAGGACTAGCGCTTACTAATGAGCAGTTCTTC.

V is TRBV5-6 and J is TRBJ2-5, with TRBD2 as a possible D gene (6 bases). The CDR3 is 16 amino acids. In germline, CDR1 is SGHDT, CDR2 YYEEEE. Deletions cut 0 bases from V and 4 bases from J, with 16 bases between. The CDR3: CASSLVRGNRGETQYF. CDR3 in DNA: TGTGCCAGCAGCTTGGTGCGCGGGAATCGGGGAGAGACCCAGTACTTC.

This rearrangement joins TRBV29-1 to TRBJ2-5, with D possibly TRBD2 on 8 matching bases. The last part of the DNA fits TRBJ2-7 better; the J call may be wrong. The CDR3 contains 12 residues. Germline V lookup: CDR1 SQVTM, CDR2 ANQGSEA. The chain's CDR3 is CSVGRGRNEQYF. The CDR3 DNA reads as TGCAGCGTCGGGAGGGGGCGGAACGAGCAGTACTTC.

In regard to this clonotype: Its ends do not fully match the called genes, so a read error is possible. The chain links TRBV24-1 to TRBJ2-1; no firm D call. CDR3 size: 14 residues. Germline V CDR1 and CDR2: KGHDR, SFDVKD. The CDR3 coding sequence is TGTGCCACCAGTGATCCCGGGCCATACAATGAGCAGTCCTTC. This encodes CATSDPGPYNEQSF.

This rearrangement joins TRBV27 to TRBJ2-5; no clear D gene. Trimming removed 4 bases from V and 2 bases from J, with 14 bases in between. The CDR3 sequence is 15 residues long. CDR1 MNHEY and CDR2 SMNVEV come from the germline V gene (reference sequence). The CDR3 sequence is CASSSYRWGQETQYF. CDR3 coding DNA: TGTGCCAGCAGTTCGTACAGATGGGGTCAAGAGACCCAGTACTTC.

A word on this clonotype: One end of the junction varies from germline; a read error may be responsible. This chain connects TRBV7-2 to TRBJ2-5; 7 bases agree with TRBD2. Germline assignment: CDR1 SGHTA and CDR2 FQGNSA. The CDR3 loop spans 17 amino acids. The CDR3, as DNA: TGTGCCAGCAGCTTAGGGACCTCTCTAGCGGTTCAAGAGGCCCAGTACTTC. Translation gives CASSLGTSLAVQEAQYF. The full variable domain, completed using reference TRBV7-2 and TRBJ2-5, is GAGVSQSPSNKVTEKGKDVELRCDPISGHTALYWYRQSLGQGLEFLIYFQGNSAPDKSGLPSDRFSAERTGGSVSTLTIQRTQQEDSAVYLCASSLGTSLAVQEAQYFGPGTRLLVL.

This clonotype came up a few times. This chain connects TRBV12-3 or TRBV12-4 to TRBJ2-4; 8 bases agree with TRBD2. The end of the DNA aligns better with TRBJ2-7, so the J call may be wrong. The CDR3 totals 17 residues. CDR3 DNA: TGTGCCAGCAGCTTTCAGTCGGGAGGGCCCTTCTCCTACGAGCAGTACTTC. Its translation: CASSFQSGGPFSYEQYF.

This clonotype has more than one count but fewer than ten. The rearrangement joins TRBV29-1 to TRBJ2-7, with D perhaps assigned TRBD1 or TRBD2 (5 bases each). V was trimmed by 4 bases and J by 2 bases, leaving 12 bases between them. The CDR3 consists of 13 residues. CDR1 and CDR2 from the germline V gene are SQVTM and ANQGSEA. The CDR3 sequence: CSVGGRGPYEQYF. The CDR3 DNA follows: TGCAGCGTTGGGGGTAGGGGACCCTACGAGCAGTACTTC.

This chain links TRBV19 with TRBJ2-1, with 7 bases fitting TRBD2. This CDR3 comprises 16 residues. Trimming at V came to 2 bases and at J to 7 bases, leaving 11 bases not matched to a gene. Germline CDR1 and CDR2: LNHDA and SQIVND (reference sequence). This chain's CDR3 is CASSIKRAGSGNEQFF. The CDR3 bases are TGTGCCAGTAGTATAAAAAGAGCGGGAAGCGGTAATGAGCAGTTCTTC.

The chain uses TRBV4-1 and TRBJ2-4, with unresolved D. The J call is uncertain, as TRBJ2-7 better fits the DNA end. There are 12 residues in the CDR3. In germline, CDR1 is MGHRA, CDR2 YSYEKL. The CDR3 DNA sequence: TGCGCCCGCCCTTTTCTGTACTACGAGCAGTACTTC. This translates into CARPFLYYEQYF.

The chain uses TRBV6-6 and TRBJ1-5, with 8 bases fitting TRBD1. CDR3 length: 15 amino acids. Germline CDR1 MNHNY, CDR2 SVGAGI (reference sequence). V was clipped by 6 bases and J by 2 bases; unmatched bases: 6. CDR3 bases: TGTGCCAGCAGAAACCAGGGGGCTCGCAATCAGCCCCAGCATTTT. It codes for CASRNQGARNQPQHF.

The chain has TRBV6-1 and TRBJ1-1; unclear D gene. This CDR3 comprises 17 residues. Germline V lookup: CDR1 MNHNS, CDR2 SASEGT. Trimming took 5 bases from V and 3 from J, leaving 22 bases between them. CDR3 sequence reads: CASSRLGFFEADTEAFF. CDR3 nucleotide sequence: TGTGCCAGCAGTCGCTTAGGGTTCTTTGAGGCGGACACTGAAGCTTTCTTT.

This clonotype turned up a few times. This chain joins TRBV5-1 and TRBJ2-1; TRBD1 aligns across 7 bases. The V segment lost 3 bases and the J segment 9 bases; nucleotides outside the gene matches: 6. Germline V gene sequence: CDR1 SGHRS, CDR2 YFSETQ. The CDR3 runs to 13 residues. The CDR3 nucleotides are TGCGCCAGCAGCTACCGACAGGGTAGTGAGCAGTTCTTC. Amino acids: CASSYRQGSEQFF. The whole variable domain, filled in from reference TRBV5-1 and TRBJ2-1, reads KAGVTQTPRYLIKTRGQQVTLSCSPISGHRSVSWYQQTPGQGLQFLFEYFSETQRNKGNFPGRFSGRQFSNSRSEMNVSTLELGDSALYLCASSYRQGSEQFFGPGTRLTVL.

The V call is TRBV10-3, the J call TRBJ1-1, with 8 nucleotides matching TRBD1. Germline CDR1 ENHRY, CDR2 SYGVKD. V gave up 4 bases and J gave up 1 base; unmatched junction bases: 8. The CDR3 spans 16 residues. CDR3 protein: CAISALGTGKNTEAFF. The CDR3 nucleotides read TGTGCCATCAGTGCACTCGGGACAGGAAAGAACACTGAAGCTTTCTTT.

The chain employs TRBV7-2 and TRBJ2-2; no clear D. Germline V gene sequence: CDR1 SGHTA, CDR2 FQGNSA. The CDR3 is 17 amino acids. The V end was cut by 5 bases, the J end by 5 bases, with 21 bases between. The CDR3 loop reads CASSPRSSTHLTGELFF. The CDR3 DNA reads TGTGCCAGCAGCCCCCGGTCCTCCACACACCTAACCGGGGAGCTGTTTTTT.

The gene calls are TRBV7-8 and TRBJ2-1, with D possibly TRBD2 on 6 matching bases. The V gene's germline CDR1 is SGHVS and CDR2 FQNEAQ. The V end lost 4 bases, the J end lost 5 bases, and 24 bases lay between the germline ends. The CDR3 is 18 amino acids. The CDR3 DNA reads TGTGCCAGCAGCTCCTCCGCGGGGCGGGATTACCCTAACAATGAGCAGTTCTTC. It specifies CASSSSAGRDYPNNEQFF. Filled out from reference TRBV7-8 and TRBJ2-1, the complete variable domain reads GAGVSQSPRYKVAKRGQDVALRCDPISGHVSLFWYQQALGQGPEFLTYFQNEAQLDKSGLPSDRFFAERPEGSVSTLKIQRTQQEDSAVYLCASSSSAGRDYPNNEQFFGPGTRLTVL.

In DNA, the CDR3 is TGTGCCAGCAGCCCAGTCGTCACGCGGGACATTCAGTACTTC. Translation gives CASSPVVTRDIQYF. The rearrangement joins TRBV28 to TRBJ2-4; D perhaps matches TRBD2 (5 bases). This CDR3 contains 14 residues. V dropped 6 bases and J dropped 8 bases, with 17 bases sitting between them. From germline, CDR1 is MDHEN and CDR2 SYDVKM.

Only a few counts were recorded for this clonotype. The chain has TRBV29-1 and TRBJ2-7, with D perhaps given as TRBD1 or TRBD2 (5 bases each). This CDR3 is built from 14 residues. V lost 4 bases, J lost 2 bases, and 15 bases lay in between. From germline, CDR1 is SQVTM and CDR2 ANQGSEA. CDR3 protein: CSVAPGPTPYEQYF. In DNA, the CDR3 is TGCAGCGTTGCCCCGGGGCCGACACCCTACGAGCAGTACTTC.